This T cell receptor (beta chain) emerged from a study of blood T cells in healthy people across ages. This CDR3 spans 15 amino acids. Germline CDR1 and CDR2: SGHVS and FNYEAQ. This clonotype came up a few times. The antigen remains unidentified. A junction boundary mismatches the germline segment, possibly from a read error. Study-wide findings and caveats: Percentage of naive T cells showed a strong correlation with TCR beta diversity.

A second PCR, run for about 7 to 11 cycles, used a sample-barcoded 5' primer plus a J-beta primer mix. TCRdb recomputed calls from the 5' RACE reads with MiXCR, one row per CDR3 protein. The profile covers roughly 570,000 distinct CDR3 sequences, with approximately 30% appearing a single time and about 18% taken by the ten largest. V and J are TRBV7-6 and TRBJ2-7; 10 nucleotides line up with TRBD1. This clonotype was sampled from a woman in her 70s in good health. Specimen: blood. In DNA form, the CDR3 reads TGTGCCGGCAGCAGACCGGGACAGGGGACTTACGAGCAGTACTTC. This codes for CAGSRPGQGTYEQYF.